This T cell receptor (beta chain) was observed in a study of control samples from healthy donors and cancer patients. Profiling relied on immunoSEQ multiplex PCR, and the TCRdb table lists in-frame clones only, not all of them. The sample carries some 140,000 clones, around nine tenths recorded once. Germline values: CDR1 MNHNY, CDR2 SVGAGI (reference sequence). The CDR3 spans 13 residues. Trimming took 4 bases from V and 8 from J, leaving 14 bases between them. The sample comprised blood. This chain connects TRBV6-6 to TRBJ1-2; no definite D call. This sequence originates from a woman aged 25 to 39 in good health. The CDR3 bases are TGTGCCAGCAGTTTCTCACCTGGTTGGGGCTACACCTTC. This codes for CASSFSPGWGYTF.